These 3 T cell receptor beta chains were all obtained from the same sample, sequenced in a study of shared clonotypes between healthy human individuals (dated by TCRdb to the early 2020s). CD8 naive samples consisted of CD45RO-negative cells that were positively selected for CCR7, yielding a CD45RA+CCR7+ population without TemRA cells. The method was the immunoSEQ multiplex PCR assay. TCRdb's version of the immuneACCESS table is confined to in-frame rearrangements and falls short of the full clone set. An unresolved V gene accounts for under half of the shortfall where checked; the remainder is of unknown origin. The sample data list around 1.9 million clones, and just under 95% of these were observed just once. Of the sample, less than 2% falls within the top ten clones. What was sequenced was naive CD8+ T cells from PBMCs. The sample's cell subset or site label, decoded: CD45RA+CCR7+. These receptors all stem from a man aged 18-30 years in good health. Some clones in this sample may be carry-over from other donors' samples.

The genes are TRBV5-4 and TRBJ2-7, with 9 bases matching TRBD1. The V gene end was trimmed by 0 bases and the J gene end by 4 bases; junction bases not matched to a gene: 17. Germline-derived CDR1 and CDR2 are SGHNT and YYREEE (reference sequence). The CDR3 is 19 residues long. Here the CDR3 DNA reads TGTGCCAGCAGCTTGGCGCGCCTCGAACCGGGACAGGGTGCGTACGAGCAGTACTTC. Translating gives CASSLARLEPGQGAYEQYF.

The rearrangement uses TRBV4-1 and TRBJ2-6, with D unclear. This CDR3 is 16 amino acids long. Germline V gene data show CDR1 as MGHRA and CDR2 as YSYEKL. V was clipped by 4 bases and J by 1 base, with 11 bases between them. The CDR3 DNA sequence: TGCGCCAGCAGCCCTAGTCCGGCGTCTGGGGCCAACGTCCTGACTTTC. Its translation: CASSPSPASGANVLTF.

The genes are TRBV7-9 and TRBJ2-1, with no clear D. This CDR3 spans 14 amino acids. CDR1 is SEHNR, CDR2 FQNEAQ, per germline (reference sequence). With 1 base removed from V and 10 bases from J, the gap between germline ends came to 14 bases. The CDR3 loop reads CASSLGAALREQFF. The CDR3 DNA reads TGTGCCAGCAGCTTAGGGGCAGCTTTGAGGGAGCAGTTCTTC.